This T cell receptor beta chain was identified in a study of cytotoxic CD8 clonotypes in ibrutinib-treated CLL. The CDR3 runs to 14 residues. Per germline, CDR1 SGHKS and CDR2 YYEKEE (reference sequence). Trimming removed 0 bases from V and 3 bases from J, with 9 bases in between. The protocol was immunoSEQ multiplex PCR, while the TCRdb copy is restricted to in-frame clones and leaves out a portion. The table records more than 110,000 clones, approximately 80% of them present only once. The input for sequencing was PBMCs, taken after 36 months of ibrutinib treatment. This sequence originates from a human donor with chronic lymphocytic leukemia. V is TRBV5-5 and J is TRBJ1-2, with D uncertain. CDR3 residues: CASSLEALYYGYTF. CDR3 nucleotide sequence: TGTGCCAGCAGCTTGGAGGCTTTGTACTATGGCTACACCTTC.